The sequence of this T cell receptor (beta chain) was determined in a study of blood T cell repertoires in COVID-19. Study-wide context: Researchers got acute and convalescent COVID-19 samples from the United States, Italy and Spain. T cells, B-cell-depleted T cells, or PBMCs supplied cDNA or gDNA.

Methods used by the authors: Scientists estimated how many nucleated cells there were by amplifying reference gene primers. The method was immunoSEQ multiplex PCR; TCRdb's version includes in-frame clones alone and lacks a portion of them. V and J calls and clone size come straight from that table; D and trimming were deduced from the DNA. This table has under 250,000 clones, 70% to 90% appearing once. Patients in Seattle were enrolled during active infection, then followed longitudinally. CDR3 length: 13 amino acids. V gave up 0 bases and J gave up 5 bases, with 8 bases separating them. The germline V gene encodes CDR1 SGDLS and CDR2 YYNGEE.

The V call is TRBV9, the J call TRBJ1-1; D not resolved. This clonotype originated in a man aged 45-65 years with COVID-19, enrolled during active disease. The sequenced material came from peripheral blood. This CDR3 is CASSVGSGTEAFF. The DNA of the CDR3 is TGTGCCAGCAGCGTAGGCTCGGGGACTGAAGCTTTCTTT.